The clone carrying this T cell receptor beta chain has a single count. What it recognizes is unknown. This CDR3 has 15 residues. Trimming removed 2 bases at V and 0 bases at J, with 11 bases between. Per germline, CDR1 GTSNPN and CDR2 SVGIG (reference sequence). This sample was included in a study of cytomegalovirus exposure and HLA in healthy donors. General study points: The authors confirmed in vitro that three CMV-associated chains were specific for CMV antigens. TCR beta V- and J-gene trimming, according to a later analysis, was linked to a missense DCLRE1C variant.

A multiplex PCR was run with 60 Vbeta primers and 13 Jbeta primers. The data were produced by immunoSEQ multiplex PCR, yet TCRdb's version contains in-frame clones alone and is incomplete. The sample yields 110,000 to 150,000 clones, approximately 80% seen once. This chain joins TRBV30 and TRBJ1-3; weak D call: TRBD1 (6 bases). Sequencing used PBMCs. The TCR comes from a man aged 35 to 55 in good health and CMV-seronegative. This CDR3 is CAWSTGQLSGNTIYF. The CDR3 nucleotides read TGTGCCTGGAGTACAGGACAGCTCTCTGGAAACACCATATATTTT.